The rows below give T cell receptor beta chains drawn from one sample of a study of cytotoxic CD8 clonotypes in ibrutinib-treated CLL. Using immunoSEQ multiplex PCR, the repertoire was profiled, and TCRdb retains in-frame clones only, with some absent. The sample gives hundreds of thousands of clones, around three quarters of which show up once; 15% is in the top ten. The specimen was PBMCs, collected after 24 months of ibrutinib treatment. All receptors derive from a human donor with chronic lymphocytic leukemia. Both conserved end residues are part of each CDR3. Fields, in order: clone size, V gene, D gene, J gene, CDR3 DNA, CDR3 protein. The D gene is left open where the match is weak. Clone size is stated in some rows and not others, as once, few, many or a class when expanded.

clone size: NA; V gene: TRBV7-9; D gene: TRBD1; J gene: TRBJ1-4; CDR3 DNA: TGTGCCAGCAGCTCGCCCCCCGGGACAGCCCTTAATGAAAAACTGTTTTTT; CDR3 protein: CASSSPPGTALNEKLFF
clone size: NA; V gene: TRBV6-5; D gene: TRBD1; J gene: TRBJ2-7; CDR3 DNA: TGTGCCAGCAGTAAAAAACAGGGGACACACGAGCAGTACTTC; CDR3 protein: CASSKKQGTHEQYF
clone size: NA; V gene: TRBV5-1; D gene: NA; J gene: TRBJ2-7; CDR3 DNA: TGCGCCAGCAGCCCGGAGGGCCCCCGGTCCCACGAGCAGTACTTC; CDR3 protein: CASSPEGPRSHEQYF
clone size: NA; V gene: TRBV9; D gene: NA; J gene: TRBJ2-6; CDR3 DNA: TGTGCCAGCAGCTCTGGGGCCAACGTCCTGACTTTC; CDR3 protein: CASSSGANVLTF
clone size: NA; V gene: TRBV18; D gene: TRBD1; J gene: TRBJ2-7; CDR3 DNA: TGTGCCAGCTCACCGGCCGAGGACAGGGGGGCCTACGAGCAGTACTTC; CDR3 protein: CASSPAEDRGAYEQYF
clone size: NA; V gene: TRBV6-5; D gene: NA; J gene: TRBJ2-2; CDR3 DNA: TGTGCCAGCAGCAGACTAGTTGGCACCGGGGAGCTGTTTTTT; CDR3 protein: CASSRLVGTGELFF
clone size: NA; V gene: TRBV11-2; D gene: TRBD1; J gene: TRBJ2-1; CDR3 DNA: TGTGCCAGCAGCAGCCCGACAGGGGGCGATGAGCAGTTCTTC; CDR3 protein: CASSSPTGGDEQFF
clone size: NA; V gene: TRBV28; D gene: NA; J gene: TRBJ2-6; CDR3 DNA: TGTGCCAGCAGTCCCTCAGGGCTGGGTATGTGGGGCGCTGGGGCCAACGTCCTGACTTTC; CDR3 protein: CASSPSGLGMWGAGANVLTF
clone size: NA; V gene: TRBV5-1; D gene: NA; J gene: TRBJ2-7; CDR3 DNA: TGCGCCAGCAGCTTGGAAGGAGCAGGGGCAGGCGAGCAGTACTTC; CDR3 protein: CASSLEGAGAGEQYF
clone size: NA; V gene: TRBV5-1; D gene: TRBD1; J gene: TRBJ2-5; CDR3 DNA: TGCGCCAGCAGCTCCGGGACAGGGGGCAGAGAGACCCAGTACTTC; CDR3 protein: CASSSGTGGRETQYF
clone size: few; V gene: TRBV30; D gene: NA; J gene: TRBJ1-3; CDR3 DNA: TGTGCCTGGGGACAGTTCTCTGGAAACACCATATATTTT; CDR3 protein: CAWGQFSGNTIYF
clone size: NA; V gene: TRBV6-6; D gene: NA; J gene: TRBJ1-3; CDR3 DNA: TGTGCCAGCAGTTCGGGGAGCTCTGGAAACACCATATATTTT; CDR3 protein: CASSSGSSGNTIYF
clone size: few; V gene: TRBV6-5; D gene: TRBD1; J gene: TRBJ2-7; CDR3 DNA: TGTGCCAGCAGGGGGGGACAGGGACCGCTCTACGAGCAGTACTTC; CDR3 protein: CASRGGQGPLYEQYF
clone size: NA; V gene: TRBV7-3; D gene: TRBD2; J gene: TRBJ2-5; CDR3 DNA: TGTGCCAGCAGCCCTCGGGGGAGGGGTTTGCAAGAGACCCAGTACTTC; CDR3 protein: CASSPRGRGLQETQYF
clone size: NA; V gene: TRBV7-2; D gene: TRBD1; J gene: TRBJ2-1; CDR3 DNA: TGTGCCAGCAGCTCAGGGGGCGCGAAGTTCTTC; CDR3 protein: CASSSGGAKFF
clone size: few; V gene: TRBV5-1; D gene: TRBD1; J gene: TRBJ2-7; CDR3 DNA: TGCGCCAGCAGCTTAACCGGACAGGGTACCGAGCAGTACTTC; CDR3 protein: CASSLTGQGTEQYF
clone size: NA; V gene: TRBV2; D gene: NA; J gene: TRBJ2-1; CDR3 DNA: TGTGCCAGCAACAAGGCCTCCTACAATGAGCAGTTCTTC; CDR3 protein: CASNKASYNEQFF
clone size: NA; V gene: TRBV4-3; D gene: TRBD1; J gene: TRBJ2-7; CDR3 DNA: TGCGCCAGCAGCCTGGACAGGCGGACCTACGAGCAGTACTTC; CDR3 protein: CASSLDRRTYEQYF
clone size: NA; V gene: TRBV4-3; D gene: NA; J gene: TRBJ2-7; CDR3 DNA: TGCGCCAGCAGCCAAGATTGGTACGGATCCTACGAGCAGTACTTC; CDR3 protein: CASSQDWYGSYEQYF
clone size: NA; V gene: TRBV5-6; D gene: TRBD1; J gene: TRBJ2-1; CDR3 DNA: TGTGCCAGCATCGGACAGGGGGCATCGGGAAATGAGCAGTTCTTC; CDR3 protein: CASIGQGASGNEQFF
clone size: NA; V gene: TRBV5-8; D gene: NA; J gene: TRBJ1-5; CDR3 DNA: TGTGCCAGCAGGGCAGGGGTGAGTGGCAATCAGCCCCAGCATTTT; CDR3 protein: CASRAGVSGNQPQHF
clone size: NA; V gene: TRBV7-3; D gene: TRBD2; J gene: TRBJ2-1; CDR3 DNA: TGTGCCAGCCCGGGGACTAGCTACAATGAGCAGTTCTTC; CDR3 protein: CASPGTSYNEQFF
clone size: NA; V gene: TRBV6-1; D gene: TRBD1; J gene: TRBJ2-7; CDR3 DNA: TGTGCCAGCAGTAACCGGGACAGGGGGAACGAGCAGTACTTC; CDR3 protein: CASSNRDRGNEQYF
clone size: NA; V gene: TRBV29-1; D gene: NA; J gene: TRBJ1-4; CDR3 DNA: TGCAGCGTTTCCGACCCATTAGGGGGAGGAGAGGAAAAACTGTTTTTT; CDR3 protein: CSVSDPLGGGEEKLFF
clone size: NA; V gene: TRBV7-9; D gene: NA; J gene: TRBJ1-1; CDR3 DNA: TGTGCCTGCAAGGACGGGAGGTTAAACACTGAAGCTTTCTTT; CDR3 protein: CACKDGRLNTEAFF
clone size: NA; V gene: TRBV29-1; D gene: TRBD2; J gene: TRBJ2-1; CDR3 DNA: TGCAGCGTTGGGGGACTAGCGGGTAACAATGAGCAGTTCTTC; CDR3 protein: CSVGGLAGNNEQFF
clone size: few; V gene: TRBV28; D gene: NA; J gene: TRBJ1-1; CDR3 DNA: TGTGCCAGCAGTACCGGGGGCGGTGGGACTGAAGCTTTCTTT; CDR3 protein: CASSTGGGGTEAFF
clone size: NA; V gene: TRBV28; D gene: NA; J gene: TRBJ1-5; CDR3 DNA: TGTGCCAGCAGTAGTCCGGCTGGGGGAGGTCAGCCCCAGCATTTT; CDR3 protein: CASSSPAGGGQPQHF
clone size: NA; V gene: TRBV7-9; D gene: NA; J gene: TRBJ1-4; CDR3 DNA: TGTGCCAGCAGCTTACGTTCGAATAATGAAAAACTGTTTTTT; CDR3 protein: CASSLRSNNEKLFF
clone size: few; V gene: TRBV27; D gene: NA; J gene: TRBJ2-5; CDR3 DNA: TGTGCCAGCAGTTTCCGGGCAGCCGCCGAGACCCAGTACTTC; CDR3 protein: CASSFRAAAETQYF